This T cell receptor (beta chain) was recovered during a study of response to subunit inactivated influenza vaccine. A single record per CDR3 protein comes from TCRdb applying MiXCR to the RT-PCR reads. This table has hundreds of thousands of distinct CDR3 sequences, less than 20% appearing once. Study-level results: Each seasonal flu vaccination may recruit only limited new T cells, authors suggested.

Germline-derived CDR1 and CDR2 are GTSNPN and SVGIG (reference sequence). V dropped 1 base and J dropped 9; count of bases not matched to a gene: 5. The CDR3 has 13 amino acids. Notes on this clonotype: Its cognate antigen is unknown.

Sequencing was performed on PBMCs from blood, taken 4 to 6 days after vaccination. The clonotype originates from a man in his fifties or sixties who received an inactivated influenza vaccine. The V call is TRBV30, the J call TRBJ2-1, with 8 positions matching TRBD2. CDR3 amino acids: CAWSAYTSGEQFF. The CDR3 bases are TGTGCCTGGAGTGCCTACACTAGCGGTGAGCAGTTCTTC.